A single TCR beta chain is shown here with its context. This sample also contains other DNA sequences that code for the same CDR3. The sample originates from a study of OX40 agonist ivuxolimab in advanced cancers. Profiled with immunoSEQ multiplex PCR; TCRdb holds only in-frame clones, not every one. The data contain around 66,000 clones, 85% of them singletons. Germline V gene sequence: CDR1 ENHRY, CDR2 SYGVKD. This CDR3 is built from 12 residues. Between the trimmed V and J ends, which lost 3 bases and 0 bases, there was a span of 3 bases. Sequencing used CD4+ or CD8+ T cells sorted from blood, obtained in a trial of the OX40 agonist ivuxolimab. V is TRBV10-3 and J is TRBJ2-7; D gene ambiguous. This receptor was taken from an adult with an advanced solid tumor such as melanoma, head and neck, liver or kidney cancer. CDR3 loop: CAISESSYEQYF. Here the CDR3 DNA reads TGTGCCATCAGTGAAAGCTCCTACGAGCAGTACTTC.